These 16 T cell receptor beta chains were sequenced from one sample in a study of breast tumors, draining lymph nodes, adjacent tissues. MiXCR, run by TCRdb on the multiplex PCR reads, gives a single entry per CDR3 protein. The data show under 85,000 distinct CDR3 sequences, approximately 19% seen once. Axillary draining lymph nodes of breast cancer patients supplied the node samples. Sequenced material: axillary lymph node tissue. The receptors derive from a female donor with breast cancer. Some clones in this sample may be carry-over from other donors' samples.

V and J are TRBV6-1 and TRBJ1-1, with 7 nucleotides matching TRBD1. The CDR3 runs to 15 residues. J lost 3 bases, V lost 2 bases, and 6 bases had no gene match. CDR1 is MNHNS and CDR2 is SASEGT in the germline V gene. CDR3 sequence: CASSEPTGEDTEAFF. The CDR3 nucleotides read TGTGCCAGCAGTGAACCTACAGGGGAGGACACTGAAGCTTTCTTT.

Comments on this clonotype: At one boundary the junction diverges from the germline segment, which might be a read error. This rearrangement joins TRBV9 to TRBJ1-3; TRBD1 might be the D (5 bases). CDR3 length: 15 amino acids. The germline V gene encodes CDR1 SGDLS and CDR2 YYNGEE. Here the CDR3 DNA reads TGTGGCAGCAGCGTCCGGGGCTCCCGGGCTGACACCATATGTTTT. Translation gives CGSSVRGSRADTICF.

Turning to this clonotype: A read error is possible here, since a much larger clone lies one base away. The J gene is TRBJ1-5, the V gene TRBV2; D may be TRBD1 (6 bases). This CDR3 contains 15 residues. The germline gives CDR1 SNHLY, CDR2 FYNNEI. CDR3 nucleotide sequence: TGTGCCAGCAGATCAGGGGTTAGTGGCAATCAGCCCCGGCATTTT. Translating gives CASRSGVSGNQPRHF.

This clonotype has a count of ten or more. The chain carries TRBV12-3 or TRBV12-4 and TRBJ2-7; D remains ambiguous. The ends were cut back, 6 bases at V and 0 bases at J, with 15 bases in the middle. The CDR3 is 15 residues long. The CDR3 is CASSAGLSGSYEQYF. CDR3 in DNA: TGTGCCAGCAGCGCTGGCCTATCAGGCTCCTACGAGCAGTACTTC.

This clonotype has a handful of counts. Given a much more abundant clone one base away, this may be a read error. No conserved phenylalanine or tryptophan ends this CDR3, so it is likely a read error. This chain joins TRBV20-1 and TRBJ2-5; 7 bases align to TRBD1. V lost 2 bases and J lost 4; bases outside the gene matches: 4. The germline V gene encodes CDR1 DFQATT and CDR2 SNEGSKA (reference sequence). The CDR3 is 13 amino acids. The CDR3 bases are TGCAGTGCTAGAACAGGGGCGCGAGAGACCCAGTACCTC. Translated: CSARTGARETQYL.

This clonotype was observed many times. This chain joins TRBV6-2 or TRBV6-3 and TRBJ2-1; tentatively, D is TRBD1 (5 bases). CDR1 is MNHEY and CDR2 is SVGEGT in the germline V gene. V was clipped by 7 bases and J by 4 bases, with 11 bases between them. The CDR3 extends over 13 amino acids. CDR3 nucleotide sequence: TGTGCCAGCACCCAGGGATTTTACAATGAGCAGTTCTTC. It codes for CASTQGFYNEQFF.

This clonotype was seen at least ten times. The J gene is TRBJ2-7, the V gene TRBV20-1, with D perhaps TRBD2 (5 bases). V gave up 3 bases and J gave up 0 bases, with 6 bases separating them. CDR3 length: 12 residues. CDR1 and CDR2 (germline): DFQATT, SNEGSKA (reference sequence). The CDR3, as DNA: TGCAGTGCTAGGGACTTCTCCTACGAGCAGTACTTC. Its translation is CSARDFSYEQYF.

In its sample, this clonotype was seen many times. The chain is built from TRBV20-1 and TRBJ2-7; 11 nucleotides match TRBD1. J was trimmed by 1 base and V by 2 bases; bases with no gene match: 1. Germline CDR1 DFQATT, CDR2 SNEGSKA (reference sequence). This CDR3 is built from 14 residues. This CDR3 reads CSARWDRGSYEQYF. In nucleotides, the CDR3 is TGCAGTGCTAGATGGGACAGGGGGTCCTACGAGCAGTACTTC.

There are many counts of this clonotype. This chain uses TRBV6-1 with TRBJ1-3; D call uncertain. This CDR3 has 15 amino acids. Germline-derived CDR1 and CDR2 are MNHNS and SASEGT. Between the trimmed V and J ends, which lost 5 bases and 0 bases, there was a span of 11 bases. Here the CDR3 DNA reads TGTGCCAGCAGTCCCGACAAGAGCTCTGGAAACACCATATATTTT. It yields the protein CASSPDKSSGNTIYF.

The chain has TRBV4-1 and TRBJ2-1; 9 bases line up with TRBD2. This CDR3 has 17 residues. J gave up 0 bases and V 1 base, and 4 bases lay outside the gene matches. The germline gives CDR1 MGHRA, CDR2 YSYEKL. CDR3 residues: CASSQAPSGVSYNEQFF. The CDR3 DNA reads TGCGCCAGCAGCCAAGCCCCTAGCGGGGTCTCCTACAATGAGCAGTTCTTC.

In its sample, this clonotype was seen many times. The chain is built from TRBV5-1 and TRBJ1-2; D is undetermined. Trimming shortened V by 4 bases and J by 0 bases, and 19 bases separated the two germline ends. The CDR3 loop spans 17 amino acids. CDR1 is SGHRS and CDR2 is YFSETQ in the germline V gene. The CDR3 sequence: CASSPNLFRVANYGYTF. The CDR3 coding sequence is TGCGCCAGCAGCCCTAATCTTTTCCGGGTAGCTAACTATGGCTACACCTTC.

This clonotype was detected a few times. The chain is built from TRBV6-5 and TRBJ1-2; D possibly corresponds to TRBD1 (5 bases). Germline V gene data show CDR1 as MNHEY and CDR2 as SVGAGI. This CDR3 comprises 15 residues. V lost 10 bases and J lost 1, with 19 bases in between. CDR3 protein: CATSYQGSSNYGYTF. The CDR3 DNA sequence: TGTGCCACTAGTTACCAGGGCTCCAGTAACTATGGCTACACCTTC.

Ten or more counts support this clonotype. The CDR3 DNA is TGCAGTGCTAGACGGGACAGGACGAATGAAAAACTGTTTTTT. Encoded protein: CSARRDRTNEKLFF. The genes are TRBV20-1 and TRBJ1-4; 8 bases match TRBD1. The CDR3 has 14 residues. With 2 bases clipped from V and 5 bases from J, the junction kept 4 bases outside the gene matches. Germline values: CDR1 DFQATT, CDR2 SNEGSKA (reference sequence).

In regard to this clonotype: Compared with germline, one end of the junction differs, possibly owing to a read error. The chain carries TRBV20-1 and TRBJ2-5; no firm D call. Germline CDR1 and CDR2: DFQATT and SNEGSKA (reference sequence). The CDR3 loop spans 14 amino acids. The CDR3 DNA follows: TGCAGTGCTAGAGATGCTTCTTACCAAGAGGCCCAGTACTTC. Its protein is CSARDASYQEAQYF.

This clonotype was picked up many times. The V call is TRBV20-1, the J call TRBJ2-1, with a tentative D call TRBD1 (6 bases). This CDR3 has 14 residues. Trimming cost V 6 bases and J 7 bases, with 19 bases left between them. In germline, CDR1 is DFQATT, CDR2 SNEGSKA (reference sequence). Written as DNA, the CDR3 is TGCAGTGCCACCAGGGGTCTAGGGGCTAATGAGCAGTTCTTC. It encodes CSATRGLGANEQFF.

There are many counts of this clonotype. The chain links TRBV5-6 to TRBJ1-2; TRBD1 aligns across 7 bases. This CDR3 comprises 14 residues. Germline assignment: CDR1 SGHDT and CDR2 YYEEEE. Unmatched junction bases numbered 10, after V lost 4 bases and J lost 7 bases. In DNA form, the CDR3 reads TGTGCCAGCAGCCTGGGACAGTCCTTCGGTGGCTACACCTTC. This codes for CASSLGQSFGGYTF.